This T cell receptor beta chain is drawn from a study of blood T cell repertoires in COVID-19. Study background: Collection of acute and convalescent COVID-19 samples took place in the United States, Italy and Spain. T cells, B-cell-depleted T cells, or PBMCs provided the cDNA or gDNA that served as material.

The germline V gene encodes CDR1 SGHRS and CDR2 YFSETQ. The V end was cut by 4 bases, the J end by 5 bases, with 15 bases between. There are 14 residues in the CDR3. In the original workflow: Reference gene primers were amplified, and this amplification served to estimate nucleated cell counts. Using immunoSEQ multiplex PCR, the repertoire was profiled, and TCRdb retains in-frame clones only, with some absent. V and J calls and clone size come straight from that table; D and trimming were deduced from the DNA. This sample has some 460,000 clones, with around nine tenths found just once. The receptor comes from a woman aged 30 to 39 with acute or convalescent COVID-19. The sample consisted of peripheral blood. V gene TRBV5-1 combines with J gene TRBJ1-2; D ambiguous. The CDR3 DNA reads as TGCGCCAGCAGCGAGATGAGCGCCCGATATGGCTACACCTTC. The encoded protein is CASSEMSARYGYTF.